The rows below give T cell receptor beta chains drawn from one sample of a study of T cells in Graves' hyperthyroidism and ophthalmopathy. Each CDR3 protein gets one entry after TCRdb re-called the multiplex PCR reads with MiXCR. The sample lists approximately 870,000 distinct CDR3 sequences, 38% occurring once. Specimen: blood. These receptors all stem from a man aged 18 to 30 with Graves' hyperthyroidism. The CDR3 runs from the conserved cysteine through the conserved F or W. D genes are given only for firm matches. Part of the rows lack a size; the others show once, few, many or a class for expanded clones.

CDR3 length: 13; V gene: TRBV29-1; J gene: TRBJ2-7; D gene: TRBD2; clone size: many; CDR3 DNA: TGCAGCGTCTCACCGGGACTAGCTTCCGAGCAGTACTTC; CDR3 protein: CSVSPGLASEQYF
CDR3 length: 14; V gene: TRBV7-9; J gene: TRBJ1-4; D gene: .; clone size: many; CDR3 DNA: TGTGCCAGCAGCCCTGGTGCCCTTAATGAAAAACTGTTTTTT; CDR3 protein: CASSPGALNEKLFF
CDR3 length: 13; V gene: TRBV6-5; J gene: TRBJ1-5; D gene: .; clone size: few; CDR3 DNA: TGTGCCAGCAGTTACGGGGTTTATCAGCCCCAGCATTTT; CDR3 protein: CASSYGVYQPQHF
CDR3 length: 16; V gene: TRBV6-1; J gene: TRBJ1-4; D gene: TRBD1; clone size: .; CDR3 DNA: TGTGCCAGCACCCCCCTTACAGGGGCGGATAATGAAAAACTGTTTTTT; CDR3 protein: CASTPLTGADNEKLFF
CDR3 length: 16; V gene: TRBV2; J gene: TRBJ2-7; D gene: TRBD2; clone size: .; CDR3 DNA: TGTGCCAGCAGGGCCCTATGGGGAGGGGAGACCTACGAGCAGTACTTC; CDR3 protein: CASRALWGGETYEQYF
CDR3 length: 14; V gene: TRBV6-1; J gene: TRBJ2-5; D gene: .; clone size: few; CDR3 DNA: TGTGCCAGCCGTGGTGTCCACGGGGGAGAGACCCAGTACTTC; CDR3 protein: CASRGVHGGETQYF
CDR3 length: 10; V gene: TRBV2; J gene: TRBJ1-5; D gene: TRBD1; clone size: .; CDR3 DNA: TGTGCCAGCAGGGAGGGGACAGGGAAATTT; CDR3 protein: CASREGTGKF
CDR3 length: 12; V gene: TRBV15; J gene: TRBJ1-3; D gene: .; clone size: many; CDR3 DNA: TGTGCCACCAGCAGAGCTGGAAACACCATATATTTT; CDR3 protein: CATSRAGNTIYF
CDR3 length: 14; V gene: TRBV10-1; J gene: TRBJ1-1; D gene: .; clone size: .; CDR3 DNA: TGCGCCAGCAGTGACCCGGGGGCTCACACTGAAGCTTTCTTT; CDR3 protein: CASSDPGAHTEAFF
CDR3 length: 16; V gene: TRBV25-1; J gene: TRBJ2-7; D gene: .; clone size: many; CDR3 DNA: TGTGCCAGCAGTGACCCCTACGGGATTACCCCCTCTATTCAGTACTTC; CDR3 protein: CASSDPYGITPSIQYF
CDR3 length: 14; V gene: TRBV6-5; J gene: TRBJ1-1; D gene: TRBD1; clone size: few; CDR3 DNA: TGTGCCAGCATCCGGGGACAGGGGGCTACTGAAGCTTTCTTT; CDR3 protein: CASIRGQGATEAFF
CDR3 length: 13; V gene: TRBV20-1; J gene: TRBJ2-5; D gene: TRBD2; clone size: .; CDR3 DNA: TGCAGTGCACGACTAGCGGGGACAGAGACCCAGTACTTC; CDR3 protein: CSARLAGTETQYF
CDR3 length: 13; V gene: TRBV3-1; J gene: TRBJ2-7; D gene: .; clone size: .; CDR3 DNA: TGTGCCAGCAGCCAACCTCCAGGGCGGGAGCAGTACTTC; CDR3 protein: CASSQPPGREQYF
CDR3 length: 14; V gene: TRBV7-9; J gene: TRBJ2-7; D gene: .; clone size: many; CDR3 DNA: TGTGCCAGCAGCTTCGTGGGACACTCCTACGAGCAGTACTTC; CDR3 protein: CASSFVGHSYEQYF
CDR3 length: 15; V gene: TRBV25-1; J gene: TRBJ1-6; D gene: TRBD1; clone size: many; CDR3 DNA: TGTGCCAGCAGTGGAGGTACAGGGGAAAATTCACCCCTCCACTTT; CDR3 protein: CASSGGTGENSPLHF
CDR3 length: 15; V gene: TRBV24-1; J gene: TRBJ2-3; D gene: TRBD2; clone size: .; CDR3 DNA: TGTGCCACCAGTGACCTCAGCGGGAAGTACAATGAGCAGTATTTT; CDR3 protein: CATSDLSGKYNEQYF
CDR3 length: 14; V gene: TRBV12-3/TRBV12-4; J gene: TRBJ2-5; D gene: .; clone size: .; CDR3 DNA: TGTGCCAGCAGTTCGGGGGCGCAGCAAGAGACCCAGTACTTC; CDR3 protein: CASSSGAQQETQYF
CDR3 length: 12; V gene: TRBV20-1; J gene: TRBJ2-7; D gene: TRBD1; clone size: many; CDR3 DNA: TGCAGTGCGCGGACAGGGGCGTACGAGCAGTACTTC; CDR3 protein: CSARTGAYEQYF
CDR3 length: 13; V gene: TRBV20-1; J gene: TRBJ1-2; D gene: TRBD1; clone size: .; CDR3 DNA: TGCAGTGCTAGGGACAGGCAACGCTATGGCTACACCTTC; CDR3 protein: CSARDRQRYGYTF
CDR3 length: 14; V gene: TRBV20-1; J gene: TRBJ1-1; D gene: .; clone size: many; CDR3 DNA: TGCAGTGCTAGAGATGGCCAGGATAACACTGAAGCTTTCTTT; CDR3 protein: CSARDGQDNTEAFF
CDR3 length: 17; V gene: TRBV5-1; J gene: TRBJ2-6; D gene: .; clone size: few; CDR3 DNA: TGCGCCAGCAGCTTGGAGTATTCGGAGGCCGGGGCCAACGTCCTGACTTTC; CDR3 protein: CASSLEYSEAGANVLTF
CDR3 length: 12; V gene: TRBV27; J gene: TRBJ2-5; D gene: .; clone size: .; CDR3 DNA: TGTGCCAGCAGTCCCGACGTTGAGACCCAGTACTTC; CDR3 protein: CASSPDVETQYF
CDR3 length: 15; V gene: TRBV11-2; J gene: TRBJ2-7; D gene: TRBD1; clone size: few; CDR3 DNA: TGTGCCAGCAGCTTAGGGGCAGGGGGCTCGAACGAGCAGTACTTC; CDR3 protein: CASSLGAGGSNEQYF
CDR3 length: 14; V gene: TRBV7-2; J gene: TRBJ2-5; D gene: .; clone size: many; CDR3 DNA: TGTGCCAGCAGCTTAGCGCTGGTTATAGAGACCCAGTACTTC; CDR3 protein: CASSLALVIETQYF
CDR3 length: 15; V gene: TRBV6-2/TRBV6-3; J gene: TRBJ1-3; D gene: TRBD1; clone size: .; CDR3 DNA: TGTGCCAGCACCGGGACAGGACGCTCTGGAAACACCATATATTTT; CDR3 protein: CASTGTGRSGNTIYF
CDR3 length: 11; V gene: TRBV2; J gene: TRBJ2-3; D gene: .; clone size: .; CDR3 DNA: TGTGCCAGCAGGTCCGGAGATACGCAGTATTTT; CDR3 protein: CASRSGDTQYF
CDR3 length: 15; V gene: TRBV11-2; J gene: TRBJ2-7; D gene: .; clone size: .; CDR3 DNA: TGTGCCAGCAGCCAAGATCAGGGGTTACTCTACGAGCAGTACTTC; CDR3 protein: CASSQDQGLLYEQYF
CDR3 length: 14; V gene: TRBV9; J gene: TRBJ2-6; D gene: TRBD2; clone size: many; CDR3 DNA: TGTGCCAGCAGCACCCGGGGGGGTTCCAACGTCCTGACTTTC; CDR3 protein: CASSTRGGSNVLTF
CDR3 length: 13; V gene: TRBV5-6; J gene: TRBJ1-5; D gene: .; clone size: few; CDR3 DNA: TGTGCCAGCAGCTTTTCCAGAAATCAGCCCCAGCATTTT; CDR3 protein: CASSFSRNQPQHF
CDR3 length: 14; V gene: TRBV6-1; J gene: TRBJ1-1; D gene: TRBD1; clone size: .; CDR3 DNA: TGTGCCAGCAGCCGATCGACAGGGTTTACTGAAGCTTTCTTT; CDR3 protein: CASSRSTGFTEAFF
CDR3 length: 14; V gene: TRBV10-3; J gene: TRBJ2-5; D gene: TRBD1; clone size: .; CDR3 DNA: TGTGCCATCAGTGAACGGACAGGGAAGAAGACCCAGTACTTC; CDR3 protein: CAISERTGKKTQYF
CDR3 length: 14; V gene: TRBV2; J gene: TRBJ2-5; D gene: TRBD1; clone size: many; CDR3 DNA: TGTGCCAGCAGTGAAGTGACAGGGAAGGAGACCCAGTACTTC; CDR3 protein: CASSEVTGKETQYF
CDR3 length: 15; V gene: TRBV4-1; J gene: TRBJ1-2; D gene: TRBD1; clone size: few; CDR3 DNA: TGCGCCAGCAGCCAAGCAGGGACAGCAATTTATGGCTACACCTTC; CDR3 protein: CASSQAGTAIYGYTF
CDR3 length: 17; V gene: TRBV4-1; J gene: TRBJ1-5; D gene: .; clone size: .; CDR3 DNA: TGCGCCAGCAGCCAATGGTTTAAGGGCAAGGAAGATCAGCCCCAGCATTTT; CDR3 protein: CASSQWFKGKEDQPQHF
CDR3 length: 12; V gene: TRBV20-1; J gene: TRBJ1-4; D gene: .; clone size: medium-sized; CDR3 DNA: TGCAGTGCTAGAGAGCGCAGATTCGGTCTGTTTTTT; CDR3 protein: CSARERRFGLFF
CDR3 length: 14; V gene: TRBV7-9; J gene: TRBJ2-7; D gene: .; clone size: many; CDR3 DNA: TGTGCCAGCAGCTTAGCGGGGGGACCCAGCGAGCAGTACTTC; CDR3 protein: CASSLAGGPSEQYF
CDR3 length: 14; V gene: TRBV5-1; J gene: TRBJ2-7; D gene: .; clone size: few; CDR3 DNA: TGCGCCAGCCCACTGATGACAGACTCCTACGAGCAGTACTTC; CDR3 protein: CASPLMTDSYEQYF
CDR3 length: 15; V gene: TRBV7-9; J gene: TRBJ2-7; D gene: TRBD1; clone size: .; CDR3 DNA: TGTGCCAGCAGCCGTTCCGGGACAGGGGGCCACGAGCAGTACTTC; CDR3 protein: CASSRSGTGGHEQYF
CDR3 length: 14; V gene: TRBV7-2; J gene: TRBJ2-7; D gene: .; clone size: .; CDR3 DNA: TGTGCCAGCAGTTTCGGGCAGGTCGGCTACGAGCAGTACTTC; CDR3 protein: CASSFGQVGYEQYF
CDR3 length: 14; V gene: TRBV25-1; J gene: TRBJ1-6; D gene: .; clone size: .; CDR3 DNA: TGTGCCAGCAGTGATATGGGCAGCAATCAGCCCCTCCACTTT; CDR3 protein: CASSDMGSNQPLHF
CDR3 length: 12; V gene: TRBV10-3; J gene: TRBJ2-7; D gene: .; clone size: many; CDR3 DNA: TGTGCCATCAGTGGGCCCGACTACGAGCAGTACTTC; CDR3 protein: CAISGPDYEQYF
CDR3 length: 16; V gene: TRBV7-8; J gene: TRBJ1-3; D gene: .; clone size: .; CDR3 DNA: TGTGCCAGCAGTCCCGGGGCGAGCCCCTCTGGAAACACCATATATTTT; CDR3 protein: CASSPGASPSGNTIYF
CDR3 length: 15; V gene: TRBV11-2; J gene: TRBJ2-5; D gene: TRBD1; clone size: .; CDR3 DNA: TGTGCCAGCAGCTTTGCCCTGACAGGGAGAGGGACCCAGTACTTC; CDR3 protein: CASSFALTGRGTQYF
CDR3 length: 15; V gene: TRBV6-5; J gene: TRBJ2-7; D gene: .; clone size: .; CDR3 DNA: TGTGCCAGCAGTCAACCGGGTCCTACTTCCTACGAGCAGTACTTC; CDR3 protein: CASSQPGPTSYEQYF
CDR3 length: 15; V gene: TRBV7-2; J gene: TRBJ1-3; D gene: .; clone size: .; CDR3 DNA: TGTGCCAGCAGCTTAGGGGAGGGTATGGCGAACACCATATATTTT; CDR3 protein: CASSLGEGMANTIYF
CDR3 length: 14; V gene: TRBV5-1; J gene: TRBJ2-7; D gene: .; clone size: many; CDR3 DNA: TGCGCCAGCAGCCGTGAACATACCTCCTACGAGCAGTACTTC; CDR3 protein: CASSREHTSYEQYF
CDR3 length: 15; V gene: TRBV4-1; J gene: TRBJ2-7; D gene: TRBD2; clone size: few; CDR3 DNA: TGCGCCAGCAGCCAAGAGGCACAGCCCGGGGGGGAGCAGTACTTC; CDR3 protein: CASSQEAQPGGEQYF
CDR3 length: 18; V gene: TRBV20-1; J gene: TRBJ1-2; D gene: TRBD1; clone size: few; CDR3 DNA: TGCAGTGCTAGGGGTTGGGACAGGACAGTCGCCGGGACATATGGCTACACCTTC; CDR3 protein: CSARGWDRTVAGTYGYTF
CDR3 length: 15; V gene: TRBV19; J gene: TRBJ1-4; D gene: TRBD1; clone size: few; CDR3 DNA: TGTGCCAGTAGTCAACAGGGGGACCCCGATGAAAAACTGTTTTTT; CDR3 protein: CASSQQGDPDEKLFF
CDR3 length: 12; V gene: TRBV20-1; J gene: TRBJ1-5; D gene: .; clone size: .; CDR3 DNA: TGCAGTGCTTCCCCCCCTATCTCGCCCCAGCATTTT; CDR3 protein: CSASPPISPQHF
CDR3 length: 17; V gene: TRBV19; J gene: TRBJ2-2; D gene: .; clone size: .; CDR3 DNA: TGTGCCAGTAGTACCCCGCGGCACCTAGAATTCACCGGGGAGCTGTTTTTT; CDR3 protein: CASSTPRHLEFTGELFF
CDR3 length: 13; V gene: TRBV19; J gene: TRBJ2-1; D gene: .; clone size: .; CDR3 DNA: TGTGCCAGTAGTATAGGAACCAGTGGGGAGCAGTTCTTC; CDR3 protein: CASSIGTSGEQFF
CDR3 length: 14; V gene: TRBV29-1; J gene: TRBJ1-6; D gene: .; clone size: .; CDR3 DNA: TGCAGCAGTTTATCCGGGGTCGCGAATTCACCCCTCCACTTT; CDR3 protein: CSSLSGVANSPLHF
CDR3 length: 13; V gene: TRBV4-1; J gene: TRBJ1-5; D gene: .; clone size: many; CDR3 DNA: TGCGCCAGCAGCCAAGAGGGGGCTCAGCCCCAGCATTTT; CDR3 protein: CASSQEGAQPQHF
CDR3 length: 15; V gene: TRBV9; J gene: TRBJ2-7; D gene: TRBD1; clone size: few; CDR3 DNA: TGTGCCAGCAGCGTAGGAGGGACAGTCACCTACGAGCAGTACTTC; CDR3 protein: CASSVGGTVTYEQYF
CDR3 length: 16; V gene: TRBV7-9; J gene: TRBJ2-5; D gene: TRBD1; clone size: .; CDR3 DNA: TGTGCCAGTAGTATAAACTCCGGGACAGGGATCGAGACCCAGTACTTC; CDR3 protein: CASSINSGTGIETQYF
CDR3 length: 12; V gene: TRBV29-1; J gene: TRBJ1-1; D gene: .; clone size: .; CDR3 DNA: TGCAGCTGGCGGGGGGACGGCACTGAAGCTTTCTTT; CDR3 protein: CSWRGDGTEAFF
CDR3 length: 14; V gene: TRBV7-8; J gene: TRBJ2-7; D gene: .; clone size: .; CDR3 DNA: TGTGCCAGCAGCCCTGACATACTCTCCTACGAGCAGTACTTC; CDR3 protein: CASSPDILSYEQYF
CDR3 length: 14; V gene: TRBV7-9; J gene: TRBJ1-1; D gene: .; clone size: many; CDR3 DNA: TGTGCCAGCAGCCAGGAAGGTGGGGCGACTGAAGCTTTCTTT; CDR3 protein: CASSQEGGATEAFF
CDR3 length: 15; V gene: TRBV7-8; J gene: TRBJ1-1; D gene: .; clone size: few; CDR3 DNA: TGTGCCAGCAGCTCAGCCGAGACAGGTAACACTGAAGCTTTCTTT; CDR3 protein: CASSSAETGNTEAFF